The 13 T cell receptor beta chains reported below all come from one sample, sequenced in a study of cytomegalovirus exposure and HLA in healthy donors. The PCR used 60 Vbeta and 13 Jbeta primers. Generated by immunoSEQ multiplex PCR, the TCRdb table keeps only in-frame clones and is missing some. The sample records 100,000 to 150,000 clones, 83% being singletons. The specimen sequenced was PBMCs. The receptor source for this set is a woman aged 35 to 49 in good health and CMV-seropositive.

The chain couples TRBV27 to TRBJ2-2, with 10 bases identical to TRBD2. There are 16 residues in the CDR3. Germline V gives CDR1 MNHEY, CDR2 SMNVEV (reference sequence). Trimming cost V 5 bases and J 4 bases; bases outside gene matches: 7. The CDR3 spells CASSKGLASGTGELFF. The CDR3 DNA reads TGTGCCAGCAGTAAGGGACTAGCGTCGGGCACCGGGGAGCTGTTTTTT.

The chain links TRBV9 to TRBJ1-5; the D gene is possibly TRBD1 (5 bases). The CDR3 length is 15 residues. Germline CDR1 is SGDLS and CDR2 is YYNGEE. The ends were cut back, 4 bases at V and 2 bases at J, with 13 bases in the middle. CDR3 sequence: CASSPGGWGNQPQHF. In DNA form, the CDR3 reads TGTGCCAGCAGCCCCGGGGGTTGGGGCAATCAGCCCCAGCATTTT.

V is TRBV12-5 and J is TRBJ2-7, with 8 bases identical to TRBD2. CDR3 length: 17 residues. Germline trimming cut 5 bases from V and 0 bases from J; bases unmatched to any gene: 12. CDR1 is LGHNT, CDR2 FRNRAP, per germline. The CDR3, as DNA: TGTGCTAGTGGTAACCCCCCTGGGACTAGTCCCTCCTACGAGCAGTACTTC. This translates into CASGNPPGTSPSYEQYF.

The rearrangement uses TRBV27 and TRBJ2-2; TRBD2 matches 9 bases. J lost 5 bases, V lost 5 bases, and 6 bases had no gene match. The germline CDR1 and CDR2 sequences are MNHEY and SMNVEV (reference sequence). The CDR3 length is 15 residues. The CDR3 nucleotides read TGTGCCAGCAGTGTAGCGGGAGAGGGAACCGGGGAGCTGTTTTTT. Protein sequence: CASSVAGEGTGELFF.

The rearrangement links TRBV4-1 to TRBJ2-1; 14 bases agree with TRBD2. Germline values: CDR1 MGHRA, CDR2 YSYEKL. Losses at the gene ends were 2 bases for V and 7 bases for J; bases not matched to a gene: 7. The CDR3 loop spans 17 amino acids. The CDR3 loop is CASSQPGTSGRRNEQFF. CDR3 coding DNA: TGCGCCAGCAGCCAACCCGGGACTAGCGGGAGAAGGAATGAGCAGTTCTTC.

Comment on this clone: A junction boundary mismatches the germline segment, possibly from a read error. This chain joins TRBV7-9 and TRBJ2-1; no firm D call. The CDR3 is 14 residues long. From germline, CDR1 is SEHNR and CDR2 FQNEAQ (reference sequence). The CDR3 nucleotides are TGTTCCAGCAGCTTAGATTCTGCGCTCAATGAGCAGTTCTTC. Protein: CSSSLDSALNEQFF.

The CDR3 here is CSVERARGSYEQYF. The CDR3 nucleotides read TGCAGCGTTGAACGGGCCAGGGGGTCCTACGAGCAGTACTTC. This chain uses TRBV29-1 with TRBJ2-7; 7 positions agree with TRBD1. The germline V gene has CDR1 SQVTM and CDR2 ANQGSEA. The ends lost 2 bases at V and 1 base at J; junction bases unmatched: 5. The CDR3 is 14 amino acids.

This rearrangement joins TRBV7-2 to TRBJ1-1; D is perhaps TRBD1 (5 bases). The CDR3 extends over 14 amino acids. Trimming cost V 1 base and J 3 bases, with 9 bases left between them. Germline-derived CDR1 and CDR2 are SGHTA and FQGNSA. CDR3 loop: CASSLVAGYTEAFF. In DNA form, the CDR3 reads TGTGCCAGCAGCTTAGTAGCAGGGTACACTGAAGCTTTCTTT.

The genes are TRBV7-9 and TRBJ2-7; 7 bases fit TRBD2. The junction had 8 bases not matched to a gene; V was cut back by 2 bases and J by 4 bases. The V gene's germline CDR1 is SEHNR and CDR2 FQNEAQ (reference sequence). The CDR3 is 15 residues long. The CDR3 region is CASSLTAGALYEQYF. In DNA form, the CDR3 reads TGTGCCAGCAGCTTAACGGCGGGAGCCCTATACGAGCAGTACTTC.

The chain employs TRBV2 and TRBJ2-4, with 8 bases lining up with TRBD1. CDR3 size: 14 residues. Germline V lookup: CDR1 SNHLY, CDR2 FYNNEI. Trimming cost V 6 bases and J 0 bases; bases outside gene matches: 1. The CDR3 nucleotides are TGTGCCAGCAGGGACAGGGAAGCCAAAAACATTCAGTACTTC. Protein sequence: CASRDREAKNIQYF. Together with reference TRBV2 and TRBJ2-4, the CDR3 gives the full variable domain: EPEVTQTPSHQVTQMGQEVILRCVPISNHLYFYWYRQILGQKVEFLVSFYNNEISEKSEIFDDQFSVERPDGSNFTLKIRSTKLEDSAMYFCASRDREAKNIQYFGAGTRLSVL.

The DNA of the CDR3 is TGTGCCAGCAGTGACGCGGACTACACCGGGGAGCTGTTTTTT. Its protein is CASSDADYTGELFF. The V gene is TRBV6-4, the J gene TRBJ2-2; D possibly corresponds to TRBD2 (5 bases). This CDR3 is 14 amino acids long. V was cut by 2 bases and J by 3 bases, with 7 bases left in between. Germline V gene data show CDR1 as MRHNA and CDR2 as SNTAGT.

This chain connects TRBV7-8 to TRBJ1-5; weak D call: TRBD1 (6 bases). Germline CDR1 SGHVS, CDR2 FQNEAQ. The CDR3 has 17 amino acids. With 5 bases removed from V and 1 base from J, the gap between germline ends came to 18 bases. Written as DNA, the CDR3 is TGTGCCAGCAGCCCGATCGGCAGGGGCTTCAGCAATCAGCCCCAGCATTTT. The encoded protein is CASSPIGRGFSNQPQHF.

The J gene is TRBJ2-7, the V gene TRBV4-2, with D perhaps TRBD2 (6 bases). Trimming removed 6 bases from V and 4 bases from J, with 13 bases in between. This CDR3 region has 13 residues. In germline, CDR1 is LGHNA, CDR2 YNFKEQ. For the CDR3, the DNA is TGTGCCAGCAGTGGAGGGCCCGCGTACGAGCAGTACTTC. This sequence encodes CASSGGPAYEQYF.